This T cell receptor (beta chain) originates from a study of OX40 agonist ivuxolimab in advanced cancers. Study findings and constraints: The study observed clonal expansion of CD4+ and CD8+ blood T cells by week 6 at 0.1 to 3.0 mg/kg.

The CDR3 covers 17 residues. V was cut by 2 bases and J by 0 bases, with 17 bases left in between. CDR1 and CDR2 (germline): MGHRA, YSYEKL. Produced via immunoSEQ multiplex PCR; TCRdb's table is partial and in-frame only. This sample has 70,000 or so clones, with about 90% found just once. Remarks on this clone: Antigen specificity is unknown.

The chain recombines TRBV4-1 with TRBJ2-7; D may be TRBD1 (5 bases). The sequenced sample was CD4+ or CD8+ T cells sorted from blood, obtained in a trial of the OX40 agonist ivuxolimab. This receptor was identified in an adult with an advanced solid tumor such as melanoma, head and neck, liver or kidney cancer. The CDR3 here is CASSQLGTWGDSYEQYF. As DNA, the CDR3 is TGCGCCAGCAGCCAACTCGGCACGTGGGGCGACTCCTACGAGCAGTACTTC.